This T cell receptor (beta chain) was observed in a study of cytotoxic CD8 clonotypes in ibrutinib-treated CLL. Comment on this clone: Its antigen remains unknown.

Broader study findings: Having risen at ibrutinib response, clonality had fallen back toward baseline by progression. Sampling of sustained-remission and progressing patients occurred at differing times.

The CDR3 runs to 14 residues. With 0 bases removed from V and 5 bases from J, the gap between germline ends came to 8 bases. Per the germline V gene, CDR1 is WNHNN and CDR2 is SYGVQD (reference sequence). Libraries were prepared by immunoSEQ multiplex PCR; TCRdb keeps only in-frame clonotypes and omits some of them. The top ten hold 15% of the sample, which has almost 250,000 clones, roughly 70% seen once. V usage is TRBV10-1 and J usage is TRBJ2-1; D might be TRBD1 or TRBD2, each matching 5 bases. The starting material was PBMCs, obtained after 24 months of ibrutinib treatment. The TCR sequence derives from a human donor with chronic lymphocytic leukemia. In DNA, the CDR3 is TGCGCCAGCAGTGAGTCCGGGACCAACAATGAGCAGTTCTTC. This translates into CASSESGTNNEQFF.